This TCR beta chain was sequenced in a study of blood T cells in healthy people across ages (dated by TCRdb to between 2014 and 2017). Looking at the study overall: In model experiments, roughly one uniquely barcoded TCR beta cDNA molecule per two T cells was captured by template switching. Donors were grouped into four age groups: young (average about 15 years), middle-aged (39), aged (around 60) and long-lived (just over 80). To avoid experimental bias, donors of different ages were distributed randomly across sequencing lanes. Age-related changes in TCR beta repertoire diversity were measured in the study by deep sequencing normalized with unique cDNA molecular identifiers. For two donors (one aged 18 to 30 and one aged 80 or older), the study analyzed two additional independent replicas of 1 million unique cDNA reads from the same blood draw.

Libraries came from 5' RACE. This sample was sequenced with an Illumina HiSeq 2500. A second roughly 6 to 11 cycle PCR used a sample-barcoded 5' primer and a J-beta primer mix. A template-switch 5' adaptor carrying 12 random nucleotides introduced a unique molecular identifier onto each TCR beta cDNA molecule. Each sample yielded at least 2.5 million CDR3-containing paired-end reads. The Mint cDNA synthesis kit, primed by a TRBC-specific oligonucleotide, was used to synthesize first-strand cDNA from all RNA. All cDNA was treated with uracil-DNA glycosylase and then went through a first 18-cycle PCR with the universal primers M1SS and BC2_uni_R. As for the original processing: For normalization, 1 million high-quality reads were randomly selected from each sample, with every read carrying a distinct molecular identifier. Instead of being binned into consensus sequences, reads that shared molecular identifiers were thrown out. MiTCR, with a Q25 quality threshold and the strictest error-elimination algorithm, was used for CDR3 identification, clonotype clustering and error correction. Lower-bound total TCR beta diversity was estimated with a nonparametric unseen species model using Euler transformation. The public reads were reprocessed in TCRdb via fastp at Q25 and MiXCR, keeping in-frame beta chains. Identical CDR3 protein sequences are pooled into one entry, listed with their most common genes and DNA. The authors' filters were not applied to this entry. Recorded for this sample are 1.5 million or so distinct CDR3 sequences; 42% of them occurred a single time. The ten largest account for 7.9% of the sample.

A few counts support this clonotype. Which antigen it targets is not known. No qualities accompany the bases; no much larger clone lies one base away. The roughly 39 donors, aged roughly 6 to 100 years, were systemically healthy Caucasian individuals from Russia. Approximately 9.3 milliliters of peripheral blood were drawn from each donor into EDTA-treated Vacutainer tubes. Ficoll-Paque density-gradient centrifugation was used to isolate PBMCs, with at least 6.5 million per sample. Total RNA was extracted from PBMCs with Trizol reagent, with at least 5 micrograms obtained per sample. Naive CD45RAhigh/CD27high T cell percentages were measured by flow cytometry on a PBMC aliquot from every donor. V is pared back by 3 bases and J by 0 bases, with 11 bases lying between the germline termini. Via the germline V gene, CDR1 is ENHRY and CDR2 SYGVKD. The CDR3, from cysteine to phenylalanine, totals 15 residues. The read is trimmed to its CDR3 DNA, 45 bases read in frame from base 1.

What the research found in general, with its limitations: Because the CMV infection status of the donors was unknown, age-related changes in expanded clonotypes may potentially have been confounded. Observed TCR beta diversity correlated strongly with the percentage of naive T cells measured by flow cytometry. Observed TCR beta diversity per million T cells fell roughly linearly with age, and a significant reduction was already apparent by age around 39. Compared with the aged group, more naive CD4+ T cells, fewer expanded clones and increased TCR diversity were shown by the long-lived group, suggesting age selection. Estimates of total diversity based on one million sequenced T cells were considered lower bounds and underestimates. Bulk unsorted PBMC profiling prevented conclusive comparison of naive and antigen-experienced compartments.

The sample consisted of blood. The rearrangement combines TRBV10-3 with TRBJ2-5; the D region possibly corresponds to TRBD1 (6 bases align). This sequence was found in a woman under 30 in good health. The CDR3 region: CAISDPRQDQETQYF. The nucleotide sequence is TGTGCCATCAGTGACCCCCGACAGGACCAAGAGACCCAGTACTTC.